The present T cell receptor beta chain was sequenced within a study of Ad26.COV2.S vaccination and SARS-CoV-2 variants. Study as a whole: It was the COV1001 Ad26.COV2.S trial arm that included the donor. Once or twice, 56 days apart, Ad26.COV2.S was delivered intramuscularly.

Treatment of the sample: roughly 19 received Ad26.COV2.S at low or high dose, single or two shots; roughly 5 received placebo; per-sample allocation not given. Vaccine and placebo recipients were sampled on day 63 after the first injection. The individual, an adult aged 18-55 years, was a donor in Boston. Study-wide findings and caveats: Vaccine and placebo recipients had comparable breadth of non-spike TCRs.

As for this clone: What it recognizes is unknown.

Germline CDR1 reads SGHAT; CDR2 reads FQNNGV. The V end was cut by 5 bases, the J end by 4 bases, with 19 bases between. The CDR3 covers 16 residues. Some clones are missing from TCRdb's copy, which holds only in-frame ones; the method was immunoSEQ multiplex PCR. The table has approximately 450,000 clones, approximately 92% seen once; the top ten hold less than 15%. The chain recombines TRBV11-2 with TRBJ2-3; D is perhaps TRBD1 or TRBD2 (7 bases each). The origin of this receptor is a person between 18 and 65 years old who received the Ad26.COV2.S COVID-19 vaccine or a placebo. Source: peripheral blood, taken in a trial of Ad26.COV2.S vaccine versus placebo. DNA for the CDR3: TGTGCCAGCAGCCCCCGGCAGGGGGGGAGTCCAGATACGCAGTATTTT. The encoded protein is CASSPRQGGSPDTQYF.